What follows describes a single T cell receptor (beta chain). The record originates from a study of blood T cell repertoires in COVID-19. Study context: COVID-19 samples collected from the United States, Italy and Spain covered acute and convalescent phases. The analysed material was cDNA or gDNA that came from T cells, B-cell-depleted T cells, or PBMCs.

Original data processing: Amplification of reference gene primers provided the estimated nucleated cell counts. The data were produced by immunoSEQ multiplex PCR, yet TCRdb's version contains in-frame clones alone and is incomplete. D and trimming come from the DNA, and the V and J calls and clone size come from that table. The data contain roughly 250,000 clones, more than 60% of them seen just once; the ten biggest clones take up around 4.1%. The sequence derives from a woman aged 40 to 55 with active or convalescent COVID-19. The material sequenced was peripheral blood.

The DNA for the CDR3 is TGTGCCAGCAGCCAAATGGGGACAGGGAGGTCTGGAAACACCATATATTTT. As protein: CASSQMGTGRSGNTIYF. The V call is TRBV3-1 (or the pseudogene TRBV3-2), the J call TRBJ1-3; 9 bases agree with TRBD1. This CDR3 spans 17 amino acids. J lost 1 base, V lost 2 bases, and 6 bases had no gene match. CDR1 and CDR2 from the germline V gene are LGHDT and YNNKEL (reference sequence).